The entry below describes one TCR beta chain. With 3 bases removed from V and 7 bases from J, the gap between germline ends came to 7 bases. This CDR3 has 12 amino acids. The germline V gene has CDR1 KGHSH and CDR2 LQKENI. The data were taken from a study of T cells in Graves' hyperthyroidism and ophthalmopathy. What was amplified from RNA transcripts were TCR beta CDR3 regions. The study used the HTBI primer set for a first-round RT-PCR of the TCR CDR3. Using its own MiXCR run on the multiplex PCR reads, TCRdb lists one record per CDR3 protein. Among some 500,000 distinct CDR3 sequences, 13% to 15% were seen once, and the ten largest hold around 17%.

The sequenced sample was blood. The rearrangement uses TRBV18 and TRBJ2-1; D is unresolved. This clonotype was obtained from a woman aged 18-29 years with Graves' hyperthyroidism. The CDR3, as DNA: TGTGCCAGCTCACCGTCAGCTAATGAGCAGTTCTTC. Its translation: CASSPSANEQFF.